These T cell receptor beta chains were read from a single sample in a study of cytomegalovirus exposure and HLA in healthy donors. Generated by immunoSEQ multiplex PCR, the TCRdb table keeps only in-frame clones and is missing some. The data contain some 140,000 clones, 84% of them singletons. The sample consisted of PBMCs. These receptor sequences come from a woman under 40 in good health and CMV-seronegative. Both conserved end residues are part of each CDR3. Fields, in order: clone size, V gene, D gene, J gene, CDR3 DNA, CDR3 protein. A D gene is named only where the DNA matches it firmly. The size of a clone is reported for some rows only, either as once, few or many, or as a class for expanded clones.

>-|TRBV28|TRBD1|TRBJ1-5
TGTGCCAGCAGTCTCGGGACAGGGGATGGCAATCAGCCCCAGCATTTT
CASSLGTGDGNQPQHF
>-|TRBV9|-|TRBJ1-1
TGTGCCAGCAGCGCCTCCGAGAGGAACACTGAAGCTTTCTTT
CASSASERNTEAFF
>-|TRBV14|TRBD1|TRBJ1-1
TGTGCCAGCAGCCACCGGACAGGGGGCTGGACTGAAGCTTTCTTT
CASSHRTGGWTEAFF
>-|TRBV7-9|TRBD1|TRBJ2-4
TGTGCCAGCAGCTGGGACAGCCCCCGACAGTACTTC
CASSWDSPRQYF
>-|TRBV2|-|TRBJ1-5
TGTGCCAGCAGTGGGGGGGGGCTTGGACTAGGATATCAGCCCCAGCATTTT
CASSGGGLGLGYQPQHF
>-|TRBV7-3|-|TRBJ2-2
TGTGCCAGCAGCCCCAGATCGGGGAACGGGGAGCTGTTTTTT
CASSPRSGNGELFF
>-|TRBV7-2|-|TRBJ2-7
TGTGCCACGTCCGAGGCCCCTAACTCCTACGAGCAGTACTTC
CATSEAPNSYEQYF
>-|TRBV5-1|-|TRBJ1-3
TGCGCCAGCAGCTTAGGGGAAAGGACTGGAAACACCATATATTTT
CASSLGERTGNTIYF
>-|TRBV7-6|TRBD1|TRBJ1-1
TGTGCCAGCAGCTTAATCCCAGGGGGCACTGAAGCTTTCTTT
CASSLIPGGTEAFF
>once|TRBV9|-|TRBJ2-2
TGTGCCAGCAGTCGCGTCACCGGGGAGCTGTTTTTT
CASSRVTGELFF
>-|TRBV9|TRBD2|TRBJ2-1
TGTGCCAGCAGCGTAGGCGGAGCGGGGGGGATCCTTGAGCAGTTCTTC
CASSVGGAGGILEQFF
>-|TRBV18|-|TRBJ2-1
TGTGCCAGCTCCCCCGACAGGCACAATGAGCAGTTCTTC
CASSPDRHNEQFF
>-|TRBV23-1|-|TRBJ1-1
TGCGCCAGCAGTCCGCCAGGGAATGTTCTGAACACTGAAGCTTTCTTT
CASSPPGNVLNTEAFF
>-|TRBV6-1|-|TRBJ2-5
TGTGCCAGCAGCAGAGAGACCCAGTACTTC
CASSRETQYF
>-|TRBV4-1|-|TRBJ1-1
TGCGCCAGCAGCTACCCTCCAGGGGAAGGTGTCGCCACTGAAGCTTTCTTT
CASSYPPGEGVATEAFF
>-|TRBV11-2|-|TRBJ1-4
TGTGCCAGCAGCCGCGGGGGCGTGGTAAGGGAAAAACTGTTTTTT
CASSRGGVVREKLFF
>-|TRBV10-3|-|TRBJ2-3
TGTGCCATCAGTGAAGGGGGAACCCGGCTGGGGGCGAAAGATACGCAGTATTTT
CAISEGGTRLGAKDTQYF
>-|TRBV6-1|-|TRBJ1-6
TGTGCCAGCAGCTCCCAGGGCCTAACTAATTCACCCCTCCACTTT
CASSSQGLTNSPLHF
>-|TRBV7-2|-|TRBJ1-3
TGTGCCAGCAGCTTAGCTGGCAGGGGCAACACCATATATTTT
CASSLAGRGNTIYF
>few|TRBV11-2|-|TRBJ2-5
TGTGCCAGCAGCAGAGGGGCAGGGGGACTGGAGACCCAGTACTTC
CASSRGAGGLETQYF
>-|TRBV6-6|TRBD1|TRBJ1-4
TGTGCCAGCAGCCGTACAGGGGCAACTAATGAAAAACTGTTTTTT
CASSRTGATNEKLFF
>-|TRBV2|TRBD1|TRBJ2-3
TGTGCCAGCAGTACAGGACAGGGGGCCTTCACAGATACGCAGTATTTT
CASSTGQGAFTDTQYF
>once|TRBV28|-|TRBJ1-4
TGTGCCAGCAGTGAGTTTTTTGAAAAACTGTTTTTT
CASSEFFEKLFF
>-|TRBV11-3|-|TRBJ2-2
TGTGCCAGCAGTAGGGGTACCGGGGAGCTGTTTTTT
CASSRGTGELFF
>-|TRBV5-1|-|TRBJ1-6
TGCGCCAGCAGCTTGGACCTCGGGCCAGGAGGAAGTAATTCACCCCTCCACTTT
CASSLDLGPGGSNSPLHF
>once|TRBV15|-|TRBJ1-1
TGTGCCACCAGCAGAATTTCTGGGGGCTTGACTGAAGCTTTCTTT
CATSRISGGLTEAFF